The clone carrying this T cell receptor beta chain turned up a few times. The data originate from a study of cytomegalovirus exposure and HLA in healthy donors. Study summary: A later analysis reported the same platform for the 100 to 150 validation repertoires and the approximately 720 first-cohort repertoires.

Data came from immunoSEQ multiplex PCR; TCRdb stores just in-frame clones and leaves some out. In the table there are fewer than 150,000 clones, 88% of which are singletons. Sequencing was performed on PBMCs. The TCR sequence derives from a man aged 18 to 30 in good health and CMV-seronegative.

As DNA, the CDR3 is TGTGCCAGTAGTAGGGCAGGCTCCTACGAGCAGTACTTC. Its translation is CASSRAGSYEQYF. This chain joins TRBV19 and TRBJ2-7, with D hard to call. CDR3 length equals 13 residues. V was cut by 4 bases and J by 0 bases, with 7 bases left in between. The germline CDR1 and CDR2 sequences are LNHDA and SQIVND (reference sequence).